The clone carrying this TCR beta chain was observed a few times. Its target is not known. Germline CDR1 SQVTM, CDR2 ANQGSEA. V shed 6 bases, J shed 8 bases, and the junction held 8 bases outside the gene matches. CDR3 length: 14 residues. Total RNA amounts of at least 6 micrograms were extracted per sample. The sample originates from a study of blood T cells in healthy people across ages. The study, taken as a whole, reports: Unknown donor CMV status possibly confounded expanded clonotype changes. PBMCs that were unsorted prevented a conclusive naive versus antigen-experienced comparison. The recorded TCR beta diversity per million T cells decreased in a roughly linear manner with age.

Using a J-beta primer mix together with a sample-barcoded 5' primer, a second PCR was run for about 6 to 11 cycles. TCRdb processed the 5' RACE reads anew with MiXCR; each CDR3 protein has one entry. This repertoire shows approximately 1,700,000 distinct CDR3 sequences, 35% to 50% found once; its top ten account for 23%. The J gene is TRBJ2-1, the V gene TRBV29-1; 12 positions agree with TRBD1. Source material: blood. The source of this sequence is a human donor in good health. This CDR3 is CSVGWDRGRDEQFF. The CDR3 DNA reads TGCAGCGTCGGATGGGACAGGGGGCGCGATGAGCAGTTCTTC.